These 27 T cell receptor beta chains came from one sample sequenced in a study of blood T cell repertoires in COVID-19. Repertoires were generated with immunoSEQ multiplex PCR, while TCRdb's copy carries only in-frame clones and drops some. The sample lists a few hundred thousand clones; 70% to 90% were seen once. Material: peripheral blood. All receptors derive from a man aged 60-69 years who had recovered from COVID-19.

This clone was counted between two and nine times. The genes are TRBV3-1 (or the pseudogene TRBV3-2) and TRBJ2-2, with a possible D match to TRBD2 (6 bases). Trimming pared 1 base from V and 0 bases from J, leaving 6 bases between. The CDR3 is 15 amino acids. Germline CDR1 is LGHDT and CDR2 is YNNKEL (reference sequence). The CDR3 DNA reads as TGTGCCAGCAGCCAAGGGGGGGCGAACACCGGGGAGCTGTTTTTT. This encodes CASSQGGANTGELFF.

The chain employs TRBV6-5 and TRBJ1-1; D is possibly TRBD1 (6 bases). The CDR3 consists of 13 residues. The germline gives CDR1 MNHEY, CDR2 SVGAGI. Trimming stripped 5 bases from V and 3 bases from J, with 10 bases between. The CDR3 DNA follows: TGTGCCAGCAGTCGTAAGGGGGACACTGAAGCTTTCTTT. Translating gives CASSRKGDTEAFF.

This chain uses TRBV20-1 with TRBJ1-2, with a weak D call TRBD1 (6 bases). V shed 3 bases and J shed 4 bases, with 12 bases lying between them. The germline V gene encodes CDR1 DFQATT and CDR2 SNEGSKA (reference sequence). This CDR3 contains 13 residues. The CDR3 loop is CSASSGAGYGYTF. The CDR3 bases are TGCAGTGCTAGTTCAGGGGCCGGCTATGGCTACACCTTC.

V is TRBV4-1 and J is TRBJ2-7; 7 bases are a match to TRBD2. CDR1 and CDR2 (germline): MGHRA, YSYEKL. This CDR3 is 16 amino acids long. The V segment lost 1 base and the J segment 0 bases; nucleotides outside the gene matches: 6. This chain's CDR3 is CASSQGAGVPSYEQYF. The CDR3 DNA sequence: TGCGCCAGCAGCCAAGGGGCGGGAGTTCCCTCCTACGAGCAGTACTTC.

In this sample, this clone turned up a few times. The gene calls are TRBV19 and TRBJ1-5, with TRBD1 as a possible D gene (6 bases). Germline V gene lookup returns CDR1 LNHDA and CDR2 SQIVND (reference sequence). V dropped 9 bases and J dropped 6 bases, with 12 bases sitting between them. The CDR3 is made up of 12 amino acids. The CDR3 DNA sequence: TGTGCCAGCCGGACAGTATCTCAGCCCCAGCATTTT. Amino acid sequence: CASRTVSQPQHF.

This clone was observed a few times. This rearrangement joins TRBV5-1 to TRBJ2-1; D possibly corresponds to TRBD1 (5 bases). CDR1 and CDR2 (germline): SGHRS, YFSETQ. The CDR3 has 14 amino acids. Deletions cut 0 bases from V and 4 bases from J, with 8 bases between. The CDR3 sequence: CASSLGAGYNEQFF. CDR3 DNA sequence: TGCGCCAGCAGCTTGGGGGCAGGGTACAATGAGCAGTTCTTC.

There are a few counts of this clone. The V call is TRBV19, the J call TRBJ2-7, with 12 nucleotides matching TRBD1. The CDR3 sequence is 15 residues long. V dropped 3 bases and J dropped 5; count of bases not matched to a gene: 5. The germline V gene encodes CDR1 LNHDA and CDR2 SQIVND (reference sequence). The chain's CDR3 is CASSINRDRGHEQYF. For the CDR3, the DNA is TGTGCCAGTAGTATCAACCGGGACAGGGGGCACGAGCAGTACTTC.

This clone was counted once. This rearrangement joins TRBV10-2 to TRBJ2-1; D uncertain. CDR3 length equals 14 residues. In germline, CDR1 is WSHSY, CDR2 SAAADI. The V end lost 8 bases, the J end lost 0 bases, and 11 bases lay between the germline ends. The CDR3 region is CASHDSRSYNEQFF. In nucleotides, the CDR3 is TGCGCCAGCCACGACTCCCGCTCCTACAATGAGCAGTTCTTC.

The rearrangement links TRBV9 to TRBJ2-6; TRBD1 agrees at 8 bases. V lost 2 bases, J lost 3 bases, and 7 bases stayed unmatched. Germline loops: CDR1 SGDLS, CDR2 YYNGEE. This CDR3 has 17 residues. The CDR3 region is CASSVRQGSGGANVLTF. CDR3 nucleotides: TGTGCCAGCAGCGTCAGACAGGGGTCAGGTGGGGCCAACGTCCTGACTTTC.

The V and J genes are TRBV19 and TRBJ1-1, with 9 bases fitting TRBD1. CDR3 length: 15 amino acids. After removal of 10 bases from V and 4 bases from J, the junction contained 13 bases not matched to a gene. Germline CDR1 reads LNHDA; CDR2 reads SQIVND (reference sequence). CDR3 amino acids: CAIGPGTGRPTEAFF. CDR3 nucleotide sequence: TGTGCCATCGGGCCCGGGACAGGGCGTCCCACTGAAGCTTTCTTT.

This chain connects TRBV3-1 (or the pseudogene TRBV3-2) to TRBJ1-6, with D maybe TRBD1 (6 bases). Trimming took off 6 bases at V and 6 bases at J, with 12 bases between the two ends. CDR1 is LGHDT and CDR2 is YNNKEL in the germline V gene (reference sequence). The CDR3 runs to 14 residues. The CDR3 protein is CASRLQGRNSPLHF. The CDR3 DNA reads TGTGCCAGCAGACTACAGGGACGTAATTCACCCCTCCACTTT.

As DNA, the CDR3 is TGTGCCAGCACCGATTACCTAGGGGATTTATACGAGCAGTACTTC. This encodes CASTDYLGDLYEQYF. V usage is TRBV21-1 and J usage is TRBJ2-7; the table's D call of TRBD1 was not tested on the DNA. TRBV21-1 is a listed pseudogene. This CDR3 contains 15 residues.

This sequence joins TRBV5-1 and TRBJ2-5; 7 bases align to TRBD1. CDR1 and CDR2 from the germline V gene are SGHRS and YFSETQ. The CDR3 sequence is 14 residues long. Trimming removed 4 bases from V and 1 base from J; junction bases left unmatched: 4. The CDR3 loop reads CASSRGTAQETQYF. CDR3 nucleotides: TGCGCCAGCAGCCGAGGGACAGCCCAAGAGACCCAGTACTTC.

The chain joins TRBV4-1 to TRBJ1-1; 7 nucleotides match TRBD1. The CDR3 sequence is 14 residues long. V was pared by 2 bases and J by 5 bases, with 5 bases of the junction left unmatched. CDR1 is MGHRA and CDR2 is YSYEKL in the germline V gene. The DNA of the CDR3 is TGCGCCAGCAGCCAAACAGGGGTTAGGACTGAAGCTTTCTTT. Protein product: CASSQTGVRTEAFF.

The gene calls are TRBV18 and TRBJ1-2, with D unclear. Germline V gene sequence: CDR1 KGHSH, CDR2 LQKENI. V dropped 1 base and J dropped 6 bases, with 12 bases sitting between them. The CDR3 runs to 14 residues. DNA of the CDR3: TGTGCCAGCTCACCACGGCTGGGCGGGGATGGCTACACCTTC. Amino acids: CASSPRLGGDGYTF.

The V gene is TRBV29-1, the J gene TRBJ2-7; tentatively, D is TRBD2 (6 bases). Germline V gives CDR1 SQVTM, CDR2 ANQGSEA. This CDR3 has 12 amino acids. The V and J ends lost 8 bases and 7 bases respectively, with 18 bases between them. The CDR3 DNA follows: TGCAGCACCGGGACGGCCCGGGGGGAGCAGTACTTC. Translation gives CSTGTARGEQYF.

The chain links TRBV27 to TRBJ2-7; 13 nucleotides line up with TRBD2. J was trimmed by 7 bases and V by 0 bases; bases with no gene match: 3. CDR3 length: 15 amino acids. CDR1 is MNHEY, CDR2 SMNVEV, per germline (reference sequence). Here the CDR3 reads CASSLSGTSGTEQYF. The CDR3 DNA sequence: TGTGCCAGCAGTTTATCCGGGACTAGCGGGACGGAGCAGTACTTC.

The CDR3 loop reads CASSRLAPGTGNEKLFF. Here the CDR3 DNA reads TGCGCCAGCAGCCGCCTCGCACCCGGGACAGGGAATGAAAAACTGTTTTTT. V usage is TRBV5-1 and J usage is TRBJ1-4; 9 nucleotides agree with TRBD1. With V trimmed by 4 bases and J by 5 bases, 12 bases remained unmatched. The germline V gene encodes CDR1 SGHRS and CDR2 YFSETQ. CDR3 length equals 17 residues. Supplemented by reference TRBV5-1 and TRBJ1-4, the full variable domain reads KAGVTQTPRYLIKTRGQQVTLSCSPISGHRSVSWYQQTPGQGLQFLFEYFSETQRNKGNFPGRFSGRQFSNSRSEMNVSTLELGDSALYLCASSRLAPGTGNEKLFFGSGTQLSVL.

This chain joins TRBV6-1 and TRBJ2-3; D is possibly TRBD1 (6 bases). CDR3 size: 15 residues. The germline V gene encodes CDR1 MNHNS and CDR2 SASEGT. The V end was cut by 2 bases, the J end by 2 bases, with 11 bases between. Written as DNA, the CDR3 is TGTGCCAGCAGTGAATACAGGGTAGCCACAGATACGCAGTATTTT. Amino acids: CASSEYRVATDTQYF.

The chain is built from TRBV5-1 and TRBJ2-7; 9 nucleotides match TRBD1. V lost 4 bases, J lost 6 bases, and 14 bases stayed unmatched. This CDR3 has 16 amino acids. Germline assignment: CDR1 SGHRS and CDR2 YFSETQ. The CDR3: CASSPRRDRVFVEQYF. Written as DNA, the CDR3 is TGCGCCAGCAGCCCTCGCCGGGACAGGGTATTTGTCGAGCAGTACTTC.

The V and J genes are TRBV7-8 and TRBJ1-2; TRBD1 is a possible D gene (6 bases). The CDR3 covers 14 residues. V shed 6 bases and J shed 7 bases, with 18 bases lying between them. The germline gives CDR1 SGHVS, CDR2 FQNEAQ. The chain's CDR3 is CASSSGTLLGGYTF. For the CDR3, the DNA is TGTGCCAGCAGTTCGGGGACACTTTTAGGTGGCTACACCTTC. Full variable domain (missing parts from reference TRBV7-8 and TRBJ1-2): GAGVSQSPRYKVAKRGQDVALRCDPISGHVSLFWYQQALGQGPEFLTYFQNEAQLDKSGLPSDRFFAERPEGSVSTLKIQRTQQEDSAVYLCASSSGTLLGGYTFGSGTRLTVV.

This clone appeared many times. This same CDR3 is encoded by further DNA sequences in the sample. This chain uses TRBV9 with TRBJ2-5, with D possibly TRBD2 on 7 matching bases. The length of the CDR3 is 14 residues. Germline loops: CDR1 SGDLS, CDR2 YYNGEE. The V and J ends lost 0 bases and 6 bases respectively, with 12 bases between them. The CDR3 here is CASSVGGGGKTQYF. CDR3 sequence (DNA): TGTGCCAGCAGCGTAGGGGGGGGCGGGAAGACCCAGTACTTC.

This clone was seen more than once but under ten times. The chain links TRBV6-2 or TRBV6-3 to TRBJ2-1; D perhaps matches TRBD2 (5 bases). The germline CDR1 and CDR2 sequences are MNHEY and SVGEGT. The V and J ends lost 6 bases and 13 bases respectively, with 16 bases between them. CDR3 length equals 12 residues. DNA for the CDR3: TGTGCCAGCAGCCAATCGGGGAAAGTCCAGTTCTTC. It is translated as CASSQSGKVQFF.

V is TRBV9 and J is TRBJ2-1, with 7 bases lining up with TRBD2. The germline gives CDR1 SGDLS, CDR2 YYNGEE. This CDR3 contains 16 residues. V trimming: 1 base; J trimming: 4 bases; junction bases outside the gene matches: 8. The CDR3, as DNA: TGTGCCAGCAGCGTAAAGGGCGGACTAGAGTACAATGAGCAGTTCTTC. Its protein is CASSVKGGLEYNEQFF.

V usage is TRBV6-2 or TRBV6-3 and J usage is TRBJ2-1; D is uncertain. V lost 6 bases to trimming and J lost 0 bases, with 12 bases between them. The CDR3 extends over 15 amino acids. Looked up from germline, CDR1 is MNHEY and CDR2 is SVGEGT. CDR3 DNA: TGTGCCAGCAGCCAAAGTCCCAGCTCCTACAATGAGCAGTTCTTC. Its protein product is CASSQSPSSYNEQFF.

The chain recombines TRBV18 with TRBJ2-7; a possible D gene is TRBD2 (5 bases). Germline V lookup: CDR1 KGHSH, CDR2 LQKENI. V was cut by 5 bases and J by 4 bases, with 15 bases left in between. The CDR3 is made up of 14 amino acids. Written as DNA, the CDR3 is TGTGCCAGCTCAGAGGGAGTTTTTTCGTACGAGCAGTACTTC. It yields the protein CASSEGVFSYEQYF.

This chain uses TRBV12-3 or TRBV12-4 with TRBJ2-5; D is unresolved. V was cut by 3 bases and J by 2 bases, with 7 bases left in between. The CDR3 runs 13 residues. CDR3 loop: CASSFYRQETQYF. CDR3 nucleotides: TGTGCCAGCAGTTTTTACAGACAAGAGACCCAGTACTTC.